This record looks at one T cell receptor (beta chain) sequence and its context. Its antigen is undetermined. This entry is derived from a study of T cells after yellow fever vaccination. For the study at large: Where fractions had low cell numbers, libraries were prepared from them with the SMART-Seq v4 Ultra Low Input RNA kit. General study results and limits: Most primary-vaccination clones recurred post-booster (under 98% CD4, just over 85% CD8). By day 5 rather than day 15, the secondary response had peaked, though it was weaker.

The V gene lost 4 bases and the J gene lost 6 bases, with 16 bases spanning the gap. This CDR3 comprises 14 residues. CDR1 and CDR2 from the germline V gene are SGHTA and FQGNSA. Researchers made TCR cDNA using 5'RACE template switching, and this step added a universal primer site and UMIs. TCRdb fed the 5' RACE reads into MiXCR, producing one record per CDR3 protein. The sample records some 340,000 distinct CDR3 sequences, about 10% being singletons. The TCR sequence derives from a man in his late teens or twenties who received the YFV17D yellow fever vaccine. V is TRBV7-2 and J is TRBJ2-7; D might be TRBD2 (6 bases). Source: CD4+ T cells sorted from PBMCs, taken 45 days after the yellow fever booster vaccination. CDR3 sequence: CASSSDRGFSEQYF. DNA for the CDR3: TGTGCCAGCAGCTCAGACCGGGGGTTCAGCGAGCAGTACTTC. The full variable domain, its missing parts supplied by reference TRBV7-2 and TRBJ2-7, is GAGVSQSPSNKVTEKGKDVELRCDPISGHTALYWYRQSLGQGLEFLIYFQGNSAPDKSGLPSDRFSAERTGGSVSTLTIQRTQQEDSAVYLCASSSDRGFSEQYFGPGTRLTVT.